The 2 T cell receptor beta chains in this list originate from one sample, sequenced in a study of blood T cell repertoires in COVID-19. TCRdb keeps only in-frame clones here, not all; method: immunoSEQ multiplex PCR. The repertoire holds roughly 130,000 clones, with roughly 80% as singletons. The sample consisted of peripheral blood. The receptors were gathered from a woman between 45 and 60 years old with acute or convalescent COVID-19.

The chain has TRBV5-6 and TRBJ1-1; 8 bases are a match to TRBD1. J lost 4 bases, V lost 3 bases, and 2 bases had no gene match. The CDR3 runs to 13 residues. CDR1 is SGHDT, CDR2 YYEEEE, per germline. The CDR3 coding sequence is TGTGCCAGCAGCTCTACAGGGGGCACTGAAGCTTTCTTT. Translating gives CASSSTGGTEAFF.

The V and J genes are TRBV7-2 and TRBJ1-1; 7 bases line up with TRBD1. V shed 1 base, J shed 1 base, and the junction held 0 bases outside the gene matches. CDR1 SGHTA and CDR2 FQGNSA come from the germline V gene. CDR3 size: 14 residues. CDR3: CASSLGQGNTEAFF. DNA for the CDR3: TGTGCCAGCAGCTTAGGACAGGGGAACACTGAAGCTTTCTTT.